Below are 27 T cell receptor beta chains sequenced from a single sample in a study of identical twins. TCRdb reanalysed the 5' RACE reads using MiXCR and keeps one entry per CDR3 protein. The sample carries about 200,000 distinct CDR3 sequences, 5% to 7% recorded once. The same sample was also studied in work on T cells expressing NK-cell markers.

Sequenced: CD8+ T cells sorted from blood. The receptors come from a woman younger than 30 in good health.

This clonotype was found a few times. The CDR3 loop is CASGFVGQPQHF. The CDR3 nucleotides are TGTGCTAGTGGTTTTGTTGGTCAGCCCCAGCATTTT. V usage is TRBV12-5 and J usage is TRBJ1-5; D gene unclear. Trimming stripped 3 bases from V and 6 bases from J, with 6 bases between. CDR3 length equals 12 residues. Germline V gene lookup returns CDR1 LGHNT and CDR2 FRNRAP.

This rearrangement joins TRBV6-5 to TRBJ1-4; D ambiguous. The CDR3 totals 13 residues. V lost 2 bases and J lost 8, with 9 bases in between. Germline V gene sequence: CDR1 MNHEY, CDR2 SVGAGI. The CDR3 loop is CASSYIKNEKLFF. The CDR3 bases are TGTGCCAGCAGTTACATAAAAAACGAAAAACTGTTTTTT.

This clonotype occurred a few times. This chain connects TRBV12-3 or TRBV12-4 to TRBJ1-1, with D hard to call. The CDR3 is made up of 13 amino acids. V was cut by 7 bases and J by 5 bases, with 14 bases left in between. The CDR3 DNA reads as TGTGCCAGCATCCCCTCGGGGAAAACTGAAGCTTTCTTT. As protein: CASIPSGKTEAFF.

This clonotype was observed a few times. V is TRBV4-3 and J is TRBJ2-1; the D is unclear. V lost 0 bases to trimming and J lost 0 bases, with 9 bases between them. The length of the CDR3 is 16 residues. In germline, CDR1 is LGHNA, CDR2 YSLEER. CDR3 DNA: TGCGCCAGCAGCCAAGATACGGGCAGCTCCTACAATGAGCAGTTCTTC. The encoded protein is CASSQDTGSSYNEQFF.

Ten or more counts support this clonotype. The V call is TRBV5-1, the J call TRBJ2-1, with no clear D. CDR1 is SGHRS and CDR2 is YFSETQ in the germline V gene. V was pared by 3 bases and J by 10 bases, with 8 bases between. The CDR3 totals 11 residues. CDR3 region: CASSWADEQFF. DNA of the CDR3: TGCGCCAGCAGCTGGGCGGACGAGCAGTTCTTC.

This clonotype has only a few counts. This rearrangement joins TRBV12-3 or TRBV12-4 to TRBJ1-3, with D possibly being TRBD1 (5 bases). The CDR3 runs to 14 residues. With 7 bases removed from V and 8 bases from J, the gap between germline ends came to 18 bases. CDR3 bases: TGTGCCAGCACCATCGGGGGAGGGTCGGACACCATATATTTT. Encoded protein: CASTIGGGSDTIYF.

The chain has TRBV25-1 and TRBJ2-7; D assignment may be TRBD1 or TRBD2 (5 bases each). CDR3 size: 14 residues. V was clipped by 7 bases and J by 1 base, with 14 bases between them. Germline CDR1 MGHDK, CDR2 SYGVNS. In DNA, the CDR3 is TGTGCCAGCATCCCCGGGACCGGATCCTACGAGCAGTACTTC. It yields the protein CASIPGTGSYEQYF.

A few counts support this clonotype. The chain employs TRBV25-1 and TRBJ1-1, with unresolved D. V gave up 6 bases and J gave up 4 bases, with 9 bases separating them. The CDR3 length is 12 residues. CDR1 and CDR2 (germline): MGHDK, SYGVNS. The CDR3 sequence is CASRNLGTEAFF. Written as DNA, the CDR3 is TGTGCCAGCAGAAACCTGGGCACTGAAGCTTTCTTT.

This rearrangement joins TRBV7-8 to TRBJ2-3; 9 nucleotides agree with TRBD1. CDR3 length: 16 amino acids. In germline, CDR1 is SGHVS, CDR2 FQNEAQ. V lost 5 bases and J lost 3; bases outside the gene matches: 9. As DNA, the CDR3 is TGTGCCAGCAGCCCCCGCAGGGGACAGGGTACAGATACGCAGTATTTT. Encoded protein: CASSPRRGQGTDTQYF. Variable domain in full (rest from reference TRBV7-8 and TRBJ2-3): GAGVSQSPRYKVAKRGQDVALRCDPISGHVSLFWYQQALGQGPEFLTYFQNEAQLDKSGLPSDRFFAERPEGSVSTLKIQRTQQEDSAVYLCASSPRRGQGTDTQYFGPGTRLTVL.

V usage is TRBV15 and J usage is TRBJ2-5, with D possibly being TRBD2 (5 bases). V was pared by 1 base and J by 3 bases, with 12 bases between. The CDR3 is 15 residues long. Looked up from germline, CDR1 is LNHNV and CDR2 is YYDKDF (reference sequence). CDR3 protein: CATSRVYSGEETQYF. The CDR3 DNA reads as TGTGCCACCAGCAGAGTGTATTCCGGGGAAGAGACCCAGTACTTC.

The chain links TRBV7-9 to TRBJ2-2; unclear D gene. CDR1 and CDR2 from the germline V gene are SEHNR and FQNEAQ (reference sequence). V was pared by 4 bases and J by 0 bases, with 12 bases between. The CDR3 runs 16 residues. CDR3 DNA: TGTGCCAGCAGCTCCGCCCAGCCACCGAACACCGGGGAGCTGTTTTTT. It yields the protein CASSSAQPPNTGELFF.

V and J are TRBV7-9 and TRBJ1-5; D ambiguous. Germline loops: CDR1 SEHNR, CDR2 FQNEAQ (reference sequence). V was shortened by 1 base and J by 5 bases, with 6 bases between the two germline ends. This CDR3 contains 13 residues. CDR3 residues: CASSLEDDQPQHF. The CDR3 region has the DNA TGTGCCAGCAGCTTAGAGGATGATCAGCCCCAGCATTTT.

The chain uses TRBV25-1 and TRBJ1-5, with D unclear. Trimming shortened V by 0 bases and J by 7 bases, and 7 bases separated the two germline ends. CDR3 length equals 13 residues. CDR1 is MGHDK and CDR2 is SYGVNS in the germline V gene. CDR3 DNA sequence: TGTGCCAGCAGTGAATATTCCGGACAGCCCCAGCATTTT. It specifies CASSEYSGQPQHF.

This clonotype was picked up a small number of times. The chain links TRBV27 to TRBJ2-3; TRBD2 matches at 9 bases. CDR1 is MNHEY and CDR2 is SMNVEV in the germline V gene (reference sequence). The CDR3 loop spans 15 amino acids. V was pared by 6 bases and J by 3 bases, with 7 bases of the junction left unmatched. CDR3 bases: TGTGCCAGCAGCCATAGCGGGAGAAGGACAGATACGCAGTATTTT. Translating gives CASSHSGRRTDTQYF.

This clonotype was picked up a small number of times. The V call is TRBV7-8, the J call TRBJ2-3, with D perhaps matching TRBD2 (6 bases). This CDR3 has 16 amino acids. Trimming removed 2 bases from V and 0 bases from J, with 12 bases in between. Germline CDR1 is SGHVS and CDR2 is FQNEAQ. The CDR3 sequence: CASSLLVRGSTDTQYF. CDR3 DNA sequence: TGTGCCAGCAGCTTATTGGTGCGGGGTAGCACAGATACGCAGTATTTT.

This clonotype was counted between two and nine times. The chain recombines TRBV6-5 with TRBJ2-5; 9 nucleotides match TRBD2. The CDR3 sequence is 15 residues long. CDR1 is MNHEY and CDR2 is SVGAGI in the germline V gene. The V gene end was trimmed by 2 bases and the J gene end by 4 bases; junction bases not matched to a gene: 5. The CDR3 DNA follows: TGTGCCAGCAGTTACATAGCGGGAGCTTTAGAGACCCAGTACTTC. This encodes CASSYIAGALETQYF.

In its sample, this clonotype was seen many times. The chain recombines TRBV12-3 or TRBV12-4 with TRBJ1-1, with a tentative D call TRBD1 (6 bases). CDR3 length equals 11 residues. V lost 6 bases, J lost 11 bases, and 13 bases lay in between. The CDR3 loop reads CASSSGEVAFF. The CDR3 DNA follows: TGTGCCAGCAGCTCAGGGGAGGTGGCTTTCTTT.

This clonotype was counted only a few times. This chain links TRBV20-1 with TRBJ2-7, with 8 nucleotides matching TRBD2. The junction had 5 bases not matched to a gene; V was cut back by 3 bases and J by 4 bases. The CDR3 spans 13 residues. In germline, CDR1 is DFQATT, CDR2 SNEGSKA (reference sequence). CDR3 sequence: CSASIREGYEQYF. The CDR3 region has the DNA TGCAGTGCTAGTATTCGGGAGGGTTACGAGCAGTACTTC.

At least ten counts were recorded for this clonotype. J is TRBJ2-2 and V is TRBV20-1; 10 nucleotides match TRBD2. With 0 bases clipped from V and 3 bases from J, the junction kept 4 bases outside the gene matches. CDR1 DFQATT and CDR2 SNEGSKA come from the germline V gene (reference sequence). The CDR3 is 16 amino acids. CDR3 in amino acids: CSARDPLAGDTGELFF. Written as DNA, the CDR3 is TGCAGTGCTAGAGACCCGCTAGCGGGGGACACCGGGGAGCTGTTTTTT.

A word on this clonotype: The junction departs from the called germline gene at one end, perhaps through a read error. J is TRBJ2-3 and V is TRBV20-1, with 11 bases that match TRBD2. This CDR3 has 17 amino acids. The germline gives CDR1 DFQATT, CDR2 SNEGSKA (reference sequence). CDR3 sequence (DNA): TGCAGTGCCAGAGGGGCACTAGCGGGGGACCGCACAGATACGCAGTATTTT. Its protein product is CSARGALAGDRTDTQYF.

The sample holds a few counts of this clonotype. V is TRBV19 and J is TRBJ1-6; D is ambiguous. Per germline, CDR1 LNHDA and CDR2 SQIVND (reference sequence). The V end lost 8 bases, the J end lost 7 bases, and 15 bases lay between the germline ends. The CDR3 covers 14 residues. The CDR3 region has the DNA TGTGCCAGTGGGATACTAGCGGGCAATTCACCCCTCCACTTT. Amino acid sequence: CASGILAGNSPLHF.

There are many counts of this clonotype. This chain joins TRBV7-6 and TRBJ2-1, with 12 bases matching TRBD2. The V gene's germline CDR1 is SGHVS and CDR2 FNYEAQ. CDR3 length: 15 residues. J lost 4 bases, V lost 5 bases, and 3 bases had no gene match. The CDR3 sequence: CASSVTSGGYNEQFF. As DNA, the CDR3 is TGTGCCAGCAGCGTAACTAGCGGGGGGTACAATGAGCAGTTCTTC.

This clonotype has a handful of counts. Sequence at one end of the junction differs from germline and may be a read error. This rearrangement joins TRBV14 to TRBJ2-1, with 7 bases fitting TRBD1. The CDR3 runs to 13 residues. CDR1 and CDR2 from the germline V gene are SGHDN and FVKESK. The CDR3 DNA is TGTGCCGGCAGGACAGGAGCGTACAATGAGCAGTTCTTC. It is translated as CAGRTGAYNEQFF. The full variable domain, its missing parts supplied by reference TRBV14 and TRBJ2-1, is EAGVTQFPSHSVIEKGQTVTLRCDPISGHDNLYWYRRVMGKEIKFLLHFVKESKQDESGMPNNRFLAERTGGTYSTLKVQPAELEDSGVYFCAGRTGAYNEQFFGPGTRLTVL.

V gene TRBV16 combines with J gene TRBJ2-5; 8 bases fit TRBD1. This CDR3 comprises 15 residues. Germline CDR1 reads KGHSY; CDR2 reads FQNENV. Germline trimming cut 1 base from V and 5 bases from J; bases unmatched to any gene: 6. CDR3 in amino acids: CASSQFQGAIETQYF. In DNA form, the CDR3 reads TGTGCCAGCAGCCAATTTCAGGGGGCGATTGAGACCCAGTACTTC.

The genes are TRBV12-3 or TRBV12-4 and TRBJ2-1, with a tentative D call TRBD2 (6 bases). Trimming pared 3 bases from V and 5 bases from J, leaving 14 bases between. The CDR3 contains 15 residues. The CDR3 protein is CASSFRGNPNNEQFF. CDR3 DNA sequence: TGTGCCAGCAGTTTTCGGGGGAACCCCAACAATGAGCAGTTCTTC.

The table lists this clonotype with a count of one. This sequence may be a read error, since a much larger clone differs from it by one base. The CDR3 loop reads CSVEIGDARDGYTF. As DNA, the CDR3 is TGCAGCGTTGAGATAGGGGATGCTAGGGATGGCTACACCTTC. The genes are TRBV29-1 and TRBJ1-2, with a tentative D call TRBD1 (5 bases). The CDR3 has 14 residues. Looked up from germline, CDR1 is SQVTM and CDR2 is ANQGSEA. Trimming shortened V by 3 bases and J by 6 bases, and 17 bases separated the two germline ends.

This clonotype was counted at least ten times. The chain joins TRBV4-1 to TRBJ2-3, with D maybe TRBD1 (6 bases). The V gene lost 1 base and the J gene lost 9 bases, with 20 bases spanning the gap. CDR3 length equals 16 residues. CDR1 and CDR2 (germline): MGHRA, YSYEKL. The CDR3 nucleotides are TGCGCCAGCAGCCAAGTTCAGGGGACCCCGGAGAAGACGCAGTATTTT. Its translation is CASSQVQGTPEKTQYF.